This T cell receptor (beta chain) was sequenced during a study of OX40 agonist ivuxolimab in advanced cancers. TCRdb keeps only in-frame clones here, not all; method: immunoSEQ multiplex PCR. Among approximately 59,000 clones, over 75% were seen once, and the ten largest hold about 2.1%. At cycle 4 day 1, cycle 7 day 1, and baseline, blood was sampled. With 4 bases removed from V and 5 bases from J, the gap between germline ends came to 14 bases. The CDR3 length is 14 residues. CDR1 is SGHAT and CDR2 is FQNNGV in the germline V gene. The rearrangement uses TRBV11-2 and TRBJ2-5; tentative D call: TRBD2 (6 bases). The sequence derives from an adult with an advanced solid tumor such as melanoma, head and neck, liver or kidney cancer. The starting material was CD4+ or CD8+ T cells sorted from blood, obtained in a trial of the OX40 agonist ivuxolimab. The CDR3 coding sequence is TGTGCCAGCAGCTCCAGCCCCAGCGGGGAGACCCAGTACTTC. Its translation is CASSSSPSGETQYF. Looking up the rest from reference TRBV11-2 and TRBJ2-5 gives the full variable domain: EAGVAQSPRYKIIEKRQSVAFWCNPISGHATLYWYQQILGQGPKLLIQFQNNGVVDDSQLPKDRFSAERLKGVDSTLKIQPAKLEDSAVYLCASSSSPSGETQYFGPGTRLLVL.